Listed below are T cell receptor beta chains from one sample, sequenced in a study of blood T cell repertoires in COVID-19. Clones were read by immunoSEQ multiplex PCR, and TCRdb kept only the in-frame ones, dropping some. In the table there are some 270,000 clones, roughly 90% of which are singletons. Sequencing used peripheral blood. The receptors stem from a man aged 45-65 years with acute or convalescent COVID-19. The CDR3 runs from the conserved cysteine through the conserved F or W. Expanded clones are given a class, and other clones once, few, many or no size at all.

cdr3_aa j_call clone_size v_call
CASKASGGPPGELFF TRBJ2-2 once TRBV6-6
CAVISQGENVNTIYF TRBJ1-3 NA TRBV5-4
CASSEGRTSGGEDTQYF TRBJ2-3 NA TRBV10-1
CASRWEQGETQYF TRBJ2-5 NA TRBV2
CASHGRVGGSQETQYF TRBJ2-5 NA TRBV5-4
CAWSWDSGETLHF TRBJ1-6 once TRBV30
CASRPGTDTQYF TRBJ2-3 NA TRBV7-9
CASSQGTANYGYTF TRBJ1-2 NA TRBV3-1/TRBV3-2
CASSLLGGVDTQYF TRBJ2-3 NA TRBV5-1
CSARSGHEQYF TRBJ2-7 many TRBV20-1
CSVEGRGFGEQFF TRBJ2-1 NA TRBV29-1
CASSPELAGAYSGNTIYF TRBJ1-3 NA TRBV5-4
CATSDPGYGYTF TRBJ1-2 NA TRBV24-1
CASSLAPGQNHEQYF TRBJ2-7 NA TRBV7-3
CASSWPGVNTEAFF TRBJ1-1 NA TRBV5-8
CASSLGGLAVLGDTQYF TRBJ2-3 NA TRBV11-2
CAWSPLGGAGDTQYF TRBJ2-3 NA TRBV30
CASSVQGYQPQHF TRBJ1-5 few TRBV9
CASSVGAGGYSSGANVLTF TRBJ2-6 NA TRBV9
CASSPGLAIYEQYF TRBJ2-7 NA TRBV27
CASSDRTGKNGYTF TRBJ1-2 NA TRBV6-5
CAISESQYSNQPQHF TRBJ1-5 NA TRBV10-3
CASSIETETSPLHF TRBJ1-6 NA TRBV19
CASIRRGNTEAFF TRBJ1-1 NA TRBV10-2
CASSARGQIATTYEQYF TRBJ2-7 NA TRBV5-1
CAWSARSRDEQYF TRBJ2-7 NA TRBV30
CASSLGLSWGAIYF TRBJ1-3 NA TRBV14
CASGSGGAGNYGYTF TRBJ1-2 NA TRBV5-1
CSVRAGTSPISNYGYTF TRBJ1-2 NA TRBV29-1
CASSYRQGPYNEQFF TRBJ2-1 NA TRBV6-5
CASSQILAGSRETQYF TRBJ2-5 NA TRBV6-2/TRBV6-3
CASSRGTGLNQPQHF TRBJ1-5 NA TRBV5-1
CSASRSNEKLFF TRBJ1-4 NA TRBV20-1
CASSLDSSLGDEQYF TRBJ2-7 many TRBV5-4
CASSMVWTGEEKLFF TRBJ1-4 few TRBV19
CASIIHNTGYGYTF TRBJ1-2 NA TRBV6-5
CASSARQVQNSPLHF TRBJ1-6 NA TRBV27
CASGAMSSTDTQYF TRBJ2-3 NA TRBV6-5
CASSFVETEAFF TRBJ1-1 NA TRBV12-3/TRBV12-4
CASSQWTGQGQLSSNEQYF TRBJ2-7 NA TRBV4-1
CASSPTGWNSPLHF TRBJ1-6 NA TRBV6-4
CASSIDLAGLRSPLHF TRBJ1-6 NA TRBV19
CASSVLPGTGLSGANVLTF TRBJ2-6 NA TRBV9